This TCR beta chain appears in the sequencing data of a study of T cell responses to AZD1222 COVID-19 vaccine (dated by TCRdb to the early 2020s). Some background on the complete study: TCR sequencing covered over 230 trial participants: 200 to 210 given two doses of AZD1222 and around 26 given two doses of MenACWY control vaccine. Trial participants were enrolled by age into subgroups of 18-55, 56-69 and 70-plus years, and roughly 150, 30 and 60 TCR-sequenced participants, respectively, were included in these subgroups.

The CDR3 regions of human TCRbeta chains were subjected to immunosequencing. As for the original processing: TCRs in the repertoires were matched against a reference library of SARS-CoV-2-specific TCRs that had been generated with the MIRA antigen-specificity platform. Breadth meant the fraction of unique TCRs that were SARS-CoV-2-associated, whereas depth meant the fraction of total T cells that were SARS-CoV-2-associated. Each spike-specific TCR was assigned to its reactive spike region and to a CD4 or CD8 class using the MIRA data. Log10-transformed breadth and depth values were compared by one-way ANOVA with Sidak's multiple comparisons tests. In TCRdb, the immuneACCESS table is reduced to in-frame sequences with V and J assigned. These tables do not hold every clone; where another copy was compared, an unresolved V gene accounts for under half, and the others remain unexplained. That table gives V, J and clone size, and the DNA gave D and trimming. In this sample the table shows 140,000 or so clones, around nine tenths of which occur a single time. Of the sample, 3.1% falls within the top ten clones.

The time point label of this sample denotes: about 28 days (+/-7) after the second vaccine dose. AZD1222 recipients whose second dose came at about 4 weeks and those whose second dose came at about 12 weeks were combined into one group, since spike-specific TCR depth and breadth did not differ between the two schedules. Vaccinee samples were obtained from the UK trials COV001 and COV002, which included a single-blind randomized controlled phase 2/3 trial of AZD1222 (ChAdOx1 nCoV-19) in healthy adults. For TCRbeta chain sequencing, PBMC samples from trial participants were taken at day 0 and at day 28 after the second dose. Results the study describes overall, beyond this receptor: Vaccine-associated CD4 TCRs spanned the whole spike protein, with dominant responses in regions 160-218 and 743-854. After two AZD1222 doses, both the breadth and the depth of spike-specific TCRs were significantly higher than at day 0 and than in MenACWY recipients. In the small 56-69-year group, the increase in depth fell short of significance, most likely because of low power. Conclusions about previously exposed vaccinees are limited because only five to seven AZD1222 recipients were SARS-CoV-2 seropositive at baseline. No day 14 peak-response samples were available, so repertoires were characterized only after the peak T cell response. Participants were mostly white British and included more females than males, and it was suggested by the authors that clonal diversity may have been underestimated. Reportedly, close to half of the unique spike-specific TCRs recognized epitopes lying outside the regions that are mutated in the B.1.351 and B.1.1.7 variants.

This clone was counted between two and nine times. The antigen it recognizes is unknown. Base quality data are lacking; no much larger clone is found one base away. From the cysteine up to the phenylalanine, the CDR3 has a length of 12 residues. Solely the CDR3 DNA is kept, with 36 bases framed from the first base. Trimming costs V 2 bases and J 8 bases, and their ends lie 7 bases apart. The clonotype comes from an adult who received the AZD1222 COVID-19 vaccine. The source was peripheral blood, collected 28 days after the second AZD1222 dose. The V and J genes are TRBV12-3 or TRBV12-4 and TRBJ2-4, with the D gene too uncertain to name. The CDR3 in this case is CASSLRKDIQYF. The nucleotides are TGTGCCAGCAGTTTACGTAAGGACATTCAGTACTTC.